One sample yielded the 9 T cell receptor beta chains listed below, sequenced in a study of blood T cells in healthy people across ages. For the second PCR, which ran for roughly 7 to 11 cycles, a sample-barcoded 5' primer and a J-beta primer mix were used. TCRdb called the 5' RACE reads again in MiXCR, with one record for every CDR3 protein. The sample holds some 1.7 million distinct CDR3 sequences, about 30% seen once. Input material: blood. These receptors came from a woman in her thirties in good health.

The chain couples TRBV7-3 to TRBJ2-3; 7 bases are a match to TRBD2. Germline V gene data show CDR1 as SGHTA and CDR2 as FQGTGA. This CDR3 spans 19 amino acids. The V and J ends lost 4 bases and 2 bases, in that order; junction bases with no gene match: 18. The CDR3 sequence: CASSSYREFRGGDTDTQYF. CDR3 nucleotide sequence: TGTGCCAGCAGCTCATACCGGGAATTTCGCGGGGGAGACACAGATACGCAGTATTTT.

This clonotype was picked up a small number of times. V and J are TRBV10-3 and TRBJ2-5; 9 bases agree with TRBD1. Unmatched junction bases numbered 8, after V lost 7 bases and J lost 5 bases. The germline V gene has CDR1 ENHRY and CDR2 SYGVKD. The CDR3 is 14 residues long. CDR3 residues: CAINPGQGLETQYF. The DNA for the CDR3 is TGTGCCATCAATCCAGGACAGGGGCTCGAGACCCAGTACTTC.

This chain uses TRBV6-2 or TRBV6-3 with TRBJ2-7; the D gene is possibly TRBD2 (5 bases). The V end lost 7 bases, the J end lost 2 bases, and 15 bases lay between the germline ends. Germline V gene sequence: CDR1 MNHEY, CDR2 SVGEGT. This CDR3 comprises 14 residues. CDR3 nucleotide sequence: TGTGCCAGCATTGATAGCGCTGGTCCCTACGAGCAGTACTTC. This codes for CASIDSAGPYEQYF.

This clonotype has a handful of counts. V and J are TRBV19 and TRBJ2-4; D call uncertain. The V gene lost 9 bases and the J gene lost 8 bases, with 14 bases spanning the gap. Germline V gene sequence: CDR1 LNHDA, CDR2 SQIVND (reference sequence). There are 12 residues in the CDR3. The chain's CDR3 is CASRRRGDIQYF. The DNA for the CDR3 is TGTGCCAGCCGACGGCGAGGTGACATTCAGTACTTC.

A word on this clonotype: One junction end disagrees with the germline gene, perhaps due to a read error. The V and J genes are TRBV7-9 and TRBJ2-1; a possible D gene is TRBD1 (5 bases). This CDR3 has 16 residues. CDR1 SEHNR and CDR2 FQNEAQ come from the germline V gene (reference sequence). The chain's CDR3 is CAGSLLLGLQINEQFF. CDR3 bases: TGTGCCGGCAGCTTATTATTGGGGCTACAGATCAATGAGCAGTTCTTC.

The J gene is TRBJ2-2, the V gene TRBV29-1; TRBD1 might be the D (6 bases). The CDR3 is made up of 12 amino acids. Trimming shortened V by 6 bases and J by 6 bases, and 11 bases separated the two germline ends. In germline, CDR1 is SQVTM, CDR2 ANQGSEA. The CDR3 coding sequence is TGCAGCGTGCAGGGGCTCGCCGGGGAGCTGTTTTTT. Translation gives CSVQGLAGELFF.

The V gene is TRBV4-1, the J gene TRBJ2-4; D possibly matches TRBD1 or TRBD2 (5 bases each). Germline CDR1 reads MGHRA; CDR2 reads YSYEKL. V was pared by 0 bases and J by 0 bases, with 12 bases between. This CDR3 region has 17 residues. CDR3 sequence (DNA): TGCGCCAGCAGCCAAGATTTAGGGGAGCGAGCCAAAAACATTCAGTACTTC. It encodes CASSQDLGERAKNIQYF.

Of note for this clonotype: An end of the junction does not agree with germline; a read error may underlie this. The rearrangement links TRBV5-5 to TRBJ2-1; D is undetermined. Germline CDR1 and CDR2: SGHKS and YYEKEE (reference sequence). The CDR3 is 16 residues long. The CDR3 region has the DNA TGTGCCAGCAGCACCCTATATACGAGCTCCTACAATAAGCAGTTCTTC. Translation gives CASSTLYTSSYNKQFF. The full variable domain, with the rest looked up from reference TRBV5-5 and TRBJ2-1, is DAGVTQSPTHLIKTRGQQVTLRCSPISGHKSVSWYQQVLGQGPQFIFQYYEKEERGRGNFPDRFSARQFPNYSSELNVNALLLGDSALYLCASSTLYTSSYNKQFFGPGTRLTVL.

This chain links TRBV4-3 with TRBJ1-1, with D uncertain. CDR3 length: 13 amino acids. Germline CDR1 reads LGHNA; CDR2 reads YSLEER. Trimming took 0 bases from V and 10 from J, leaving 12 bases between them. CDR3 bases: TGCGCCAGCAGCCAAGATATTCAGGCGGCAGCTTTCTTT. Its translation: CASSQDIQAAAFF.